This T cell receptor beta chain was profiled in a study of blood T cell repertoires in COVID-19 (dated by TCRdb to the early 2020s). With regard to the full study: Samples from collaborators originated in the United States, Italy and Spain and spanned both the acute and convalescent phases of COVID-19. The material from the prospective study consisted of cDNA or gDNA derived from T cells, B-cell-depleted T cells, or PBMCs. The dataset comprised deeply sampled blood TCRbeta repertoires from subjects exposed to, actively infected with, or recovered from COVID-19. A freely available public database, intended as a resource for researchers studying the immune response to SARS-CoV-2, is where the repertoires were released. Samples came from the ongoing ImmuneRACE study (first 160 participants) plus 1,254 subjects from 6 global collaborators. A de-identified subject ID, COVID-19 status, age in years and sex were almost always included in the sample metadata. Where HLA class I and class II types were available, the types were taken from metadata supplied by the sample provider, not from assay-based typing. The investigation overall reported the following: Clinical and demographic metadata were provided uncurated, with the amount varying by source and participant.

With regard to this clone: The target of this receptor is not known. No clone much larger than this one lies a single base away; base qualities are absent.

From its cysteine to its phenylalanine, the CDR3 spans 14 amino acids. Of the read, only the CDR3 DNA is kept; its 42 bases are in frame from base 1. V was cut back by 6 bases and J by 4 bases, leaving a gap of 15 bases between them. Sequences WSHSY (CDR1) and SAAADI (CDR2) are obtained from the germline V gene. The collaborating institutions used their own protocols to collect whole blood in K2EDTA tubes. For TCRbeta analysis, collaborators shipped samples as frozen whole blood, isolated PBMCs, or DNA extracted from either of those sample types. TCRbeta CDR3 regions were amplified from genomic DNA by means of the immunoSEQ Assay, a bias-controlled multiplex PCR. The study's own analysis went as follows. Within the assay, amplification of reference gene primers was used to estimate how many nucleated cells each sample contained. To quantify the absolute abundance of each unique TCRbeta CDR3 rearrangement, sequence reads were collapsed and filtered. Productive Simpson clonality was computed per sample as the square root of Simpson's diversity index over productive rearrangements. The source is immuneACCESS, and TCRdb retained only in-frame sequences with V and J called. Part of the clones is not carried over; for the studies checked, unresolved V genes explain less than half of this, and the remainder is unexplained. V, J and clone size were drawn from that table, and D and trimming were deduced from the DNA. The sample data list 150,000 to 160,000 clones, and more than 85% of these were observed just once. The leading ten clones occupy about 2.4% of the sample.

This TCR came from a woman aged 70-85 years with acute or convalescent COVID-19. The chain is assembled from TRBV10-2 and TRBJ1-1; perhaps TRBD1 is the D gene, with 5 bases matching. The sequenced material came from peripheral blood. CDR3 sequence: CASSRDFGSTEAFF. The nucleotide sequence is TGCGCCAGCAGCCGGGACTTCGGGAGCACTGAAGCTTTCTTT.